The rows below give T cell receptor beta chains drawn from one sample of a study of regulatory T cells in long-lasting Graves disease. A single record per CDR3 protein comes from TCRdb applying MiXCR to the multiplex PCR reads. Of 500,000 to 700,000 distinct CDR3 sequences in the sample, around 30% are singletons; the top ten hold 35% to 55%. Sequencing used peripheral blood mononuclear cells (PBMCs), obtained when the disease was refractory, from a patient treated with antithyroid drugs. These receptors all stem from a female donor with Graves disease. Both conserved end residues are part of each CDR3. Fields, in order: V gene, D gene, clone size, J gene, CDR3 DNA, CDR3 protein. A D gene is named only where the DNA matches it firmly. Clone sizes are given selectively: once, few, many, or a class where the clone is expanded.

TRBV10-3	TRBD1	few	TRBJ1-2	TGTGCCATCACCCCCCACCCTAGACAGGGAGATGGCTACACCTTC	CAITPHPRQGDGYTF
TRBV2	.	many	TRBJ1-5	TGTGCCAGCAGTGACCGGTACCAGCCCCAGCATTTT	CASSDRYQPQHF
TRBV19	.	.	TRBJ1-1	TGTGCCAGTAGCTCGACGGGGACCTCGTTAGCTTTCTTT	CASSSTGTSLAFF
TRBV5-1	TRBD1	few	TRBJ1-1	TGCGCCAGCAGCTTCCAGGGGGCAGGCACTGAAGCTTTCTTT	CASSFQGAGTEAFF
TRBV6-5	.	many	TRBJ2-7	TGTGCCAGCAGTTACGGGGGGAAGGAGCAGTACTTC	CASSYGGKEQYF
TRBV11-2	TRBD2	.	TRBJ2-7	TGTGCCAGCAGCCCCGGGACTAGCGGGAGGCCGCGGGGCTACGAGCAGTACTTC	CASSPGTSGRPRGYEQYF
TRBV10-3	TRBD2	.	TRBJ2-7	TGTGCCATCAGTGCTAGCGGGAGTAGGTACGAGCAGTACTTC	CAISASGSRYEQYF
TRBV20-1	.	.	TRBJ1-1	TGCAGTGCCGAAGCTGAGGGGGGCGGCACTGAAGCTTTCTTT	CSAEAEGGGTEAFF
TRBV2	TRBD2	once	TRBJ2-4	TGTGCCAGCACCCCGGTCACTTTACTAGCGGCTCAGTACTTC	CASTPVTLLAAQYF
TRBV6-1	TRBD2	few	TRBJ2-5	TGTGCCAGCAGTGAACTGGGACTAGCGGGGAAAGAGACCCAGTACTTC	CASSELGLAGKETQYF
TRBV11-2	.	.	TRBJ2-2	TGTGCCAGCAGCGGAACTAGAGCGAACACCGGGGAGCTGTTTTTT	CASSGTRANTGELFF
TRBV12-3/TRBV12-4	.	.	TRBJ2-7	TGTGCCAGCAGTCACAGCAGAGCCTACGAGCAGTACTTC	CASSHSRAYEQYF
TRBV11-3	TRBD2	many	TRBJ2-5	TGTGCCAGCAGCTTTGGGCTAGCGGGAGGGTCGGACCAAGAGACCCAGTACTTC	CASSFGLAGGSDQETQYF
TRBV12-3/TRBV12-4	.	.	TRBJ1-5	TGTGCCAGCACATTACAGGATACCCTCACTCAGCCCCAGCATTTT	CASTLQDTLTQPQHF
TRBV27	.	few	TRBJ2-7	TGTGCCAGCAGTTTGAACGGGCCTTACCCCTACGAGCAGTACTTC	CASSLNGPYPYEQYF
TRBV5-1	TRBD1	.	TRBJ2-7	TGCGCCAGCAGCCAGGACAGGGGAGGCTACGAGCAGTACTTC	CASSQDRGGYEQYF
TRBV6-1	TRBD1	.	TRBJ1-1	TGTGCCAGCAGACTCCAGGGGACAGGGATTACTGAAGCTTTCTTT	CASRLQGTGITEAFF
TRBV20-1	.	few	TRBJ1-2	TGCAGTGCTAGAGTGGCTCCCGCCTCTAGGGGCTACACCTTC	CSARVAPASRGYTF
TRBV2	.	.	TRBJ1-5	TGTGCCAGCACGCAGGAGGCGGATTGGAGCAATCAGCCCCAGCATTTT	CASTQEADWSNQPQHF
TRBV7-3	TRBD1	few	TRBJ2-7	TGTGCCAGCAGCTTAGACCGGGACAGGGTTTCCGAGCAGTACTTC	CASSLDRDRVSEQYF
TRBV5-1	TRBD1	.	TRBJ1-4	TGCGCCAGCAGCCCCGCTGGGACAGGGGGCCCGGGGACTAATGAAAAACTGTTTTTT	CASSPAGTGGPGTNEKLFF
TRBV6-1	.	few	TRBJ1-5	TGTGCCAGCAGACGTGCCAGAGGGGCTAGCAATCAGCCCCAGCATTTT	CASRRARGASNQPQHF
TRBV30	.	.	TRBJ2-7	TGTGCCTGGAGTTCGGACGACGAGCAGTACTTC	CAWSSDDEQYF
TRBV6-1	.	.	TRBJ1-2	TGTGCCAGCACCATAGCCTGGCAGGTGGGGTATGGCTACACCTTC	CASTIAWQVGYGYTF
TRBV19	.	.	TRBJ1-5	TGTGCCAGTAGTCGGGGGCCCCAGATCACTAGCAATCAGCCCCAGCATTTT	CASSRGPQITSNQPQHF
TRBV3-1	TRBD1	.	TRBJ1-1	TGTGCCAGCAGCCAAGTACAGGGGGACACTGAAGCTTTCTTT	CASSQVQGDTEAFF
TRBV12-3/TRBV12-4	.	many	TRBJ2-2	TGTGCCAGCAGTTTCATTGGCGGGGAGCTGTTTTTT	CASSFIGGELFF
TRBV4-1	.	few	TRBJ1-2	TGCGCCAGCAGCCCGAGCTCAGTGGTGCGAGATGGCTACACCTTC	CASSPSSVVRDGYTF
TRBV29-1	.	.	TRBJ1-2	TGCAGCGCTGGCGACGATCCTCGAGCCTATGGCTACACCTTC	CSAGDDPRAYGYTF
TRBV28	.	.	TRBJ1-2	TGTGCCGGCAGCCGGGAGGCTTATGGCTACACCTTC	CAGSREAYGYTF
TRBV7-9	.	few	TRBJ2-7	TGTGCCAGCAGCCAAGCTCCCGACAGAACCTACGAGCAGTACTTC	CASSQAPDRTYEQYF
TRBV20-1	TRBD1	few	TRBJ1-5	TGCAGTGCTAACCAGGGGGCTAGCAATCAGCCCCAGCATTTT	CSANQGASNQPQHF
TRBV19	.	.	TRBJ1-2	TGTGCCAGTAGTATTCGTCCAGCTAACTATGGCTACACCTTC	CASSIRPANYGYTF
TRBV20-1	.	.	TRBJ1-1	TGCAGTGCTAGCGGCGGGGGATCGGCTTTCTTT	CSASGGGSAFF
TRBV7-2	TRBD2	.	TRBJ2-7	TGTGCCAGCAGCTTTAGCGGGAGGGCCGCCGAGCAGTACTTC	CASSFSGRAAEQYF
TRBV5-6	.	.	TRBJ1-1	TGTGCCAGCAGCTCTTACTCCGGGGGGCTCGGGAACACTGAAGCTTTCTTT	CASSSYSGGLGNTEAFF
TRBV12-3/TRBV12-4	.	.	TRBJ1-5	TGTGCCAGCAGTGCACTCTGGCAGCCCCAGCATTTT	CASSALWQPQHF
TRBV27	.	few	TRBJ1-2	TGTGCCAGCAGTTTAAGTCGCCCGGACAATGGCTACACCTTC	CASSLSRPDNGYTF
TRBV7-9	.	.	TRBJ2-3	TGTGCCAGGGGTAGCACAGATACGCAGTATTTT	CARGSTDTQYF
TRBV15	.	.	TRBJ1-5	TGTGCCACCAGCGTTCGACAGACCAATCAGCCCCAGCATTTT	CATSVRQTNQPQHF
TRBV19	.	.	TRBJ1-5	TGTGCCAGTAGCCCGGCGGCCCTTTATAGCAATCAGCCCCAGCATTTT	CASSPAALYSNQPQHF
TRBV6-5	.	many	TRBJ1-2	TGTGCCAGCAGTTACGACAGGACCTATGGCTACACCTTC	CASSYDRTYGYTF
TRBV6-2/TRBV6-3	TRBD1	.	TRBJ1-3	TGTGCCAGCAGGTCCGGGACAGGGACCTCTCGCCGGTCTGGAAACACCATATATTTT	CASRSGTGTSRRSGNTIYF
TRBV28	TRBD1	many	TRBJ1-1	TGTGCCAGCAGTCCAGGACAGGGCCCGAACACTGAAGCTTTCTTT	CASSPGQGPNTEAFF
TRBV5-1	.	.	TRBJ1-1	TGCGCCAGCAGCTATGGACACGCTAACACTGAAGCTTTCTTT	CASSYGHANTEAFF
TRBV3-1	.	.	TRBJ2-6	TGTGCCAGCAGCCAACGGGGAACCGGGGCCAACGTCCTGACTTTC	CASSQRGTGANVLTF
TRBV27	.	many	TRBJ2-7	TGTGCCAGCACACGATTCGGGGCAGGGGGGAACGAGCAGTACTTC	CASTRFGAGGNEQYF